Listed here are 27 T cell receptor beta chains from one sample, sequenced in a study of T cell repertoires in cytomegalovirus infection. TCRdb analysed the reads with MiXCR anew, one entry per CDR3 protein. The table shows some 50,000 distinct CDR3 sequences, with 21% occurring only once. No antigen has been identified for these receptors. Specimen: CD8+ T cells from cultured PBMCs, collected from culture after CMV antigen stimulation. These receptors were obtained from a human donor in good health (CMV status not recorded). Some clones in this sample may be carry-over from other donors' samples.

This clonotype was detected only a few times. J is TRBJ2-7 and V is TRBV20-1, with D possibly TRBD1 on 6 matching bases. Germline lookup yields CDR1 DFQATT and CDR2 SNEGSKA (reference sequence). V gave up 4 bases and J gave up 6 bases, with 16 bases separating them. This CDR3 contains 13 residues. The CDR3 nucleotides are TGCAGTGCTACTCAGGACAGTTCGGTCGAGCAGTACTTC. It codes for CSATQDSSVEQYF.

Here the CDR3 reads CAISAPGSGGHNEQFF. The DNA for the CDR3 is TGTGCCATCAGTGCCCCAGGGAGCGGGGGACACAATGAGCAGTTCTTC. J is TRBJ2-1 and V is TRBV10-3; TRBD2 matches 8 bases. The J segment lost 5 bases and the V segment lost 4 bases, leaving 10 bases of the junction unmatched. Germline loops: CDR1 ENHRY, CDR2 SYGVKD. The CDR3 sequence is 16 residues long.

The chain recombines TRBV12-3 or TRBV12-4 with TRBJ2-5, with 9 bases lining up with TRBD2. The junction had 3 bases not matched to a gene; V was cut back by 6 bases and J by 4 bases. The CDR3 runs to 13 residues. The CDR3 sequence is CASRPAGGETQYF. CDR3 coding DNA: TGTGCCAGCAGACCAGCGGGAGGAGAGACCCAGTACTTC.

This clonotype was detected a few times. V usage is TRBV5-6 and J usage is TRBJ1-4; D unresolved. This CDR3 spans 13 amino acids. V gave up 0 bases and J gave up 7 bases, with 7 bases separating them. Germline V gene data show CDR1 as SGHDT and CDR2 as YYEEEE. The CDR3, as DNA: TGTGCCAGCAGCTTGGGACTCGGTGAAAAACTGTTTTTT. It codes for CASSLGLGEKLFF.

This clonotype was found a few times. This may arise from a read error, as a much more abundant clone is one base away. This is likely a read error, given that the CDR3 carries no conserved phenylalanine or tryptophan at its end. This chain joins TRBV7-2 and TRBJ2-1, with 8 nucleotides matching TRBD2. The CDR3 is 14 residues long. The V gene end was trimmed by 2 bases and the J gene end by 6 bases; junction bases not matched to a gene: 3. The V gene's germline CDR1 is SGHTA and CDR2 FQGNSA. The CDR3 DNA reads TGTGCCAGCAGCTTACAACTAGCGGTCAATGAGCAGTTCTAC. It is translated as CASSLQLAVNEQFY.

This chain uses TRBV6-6 with TRBJ2-7, with 8 bases aligning to TRBD2. With V trimmed by 0 bases and J by 6 bases, 1 base remained unmatched. The CDR3 is 13 amino acids. Germline CDR1 MNHNY, CDR2 SVGAGI (reference sequence). CDR3 residues: CASSYSSGGEQYF. The CDR3, as DNA: TGTGCCAGCAGTTACTCGAGCGGGGGCGAGCAGTACTTC.

This chain uses TRBV7-9 with TRBJ1-2; no clear D gene. V lost 1 base and J lost 0, with 9 bases in between. The CDR3 length is 15 residues. CDR1 and CDR2 from the germline V gene are SEHNR and FQNEAQ (reference sequence). The CDR3 here is CASSLDHTANYGYTF. Here the CDR3 DNA reads TGTGCCAGCAGCTTAGATCACACAGCTAACTATGGCTACACCTTC. The entire variable domain, with the rest obtained from reference TRBV7-9 and TRBJ1-2, is as follows: DTGVSQNPRHKITKRGQNVTFRCDPISEHNRLYWYRQTLGQGPEFLTYFQNEAQLEKSRLLSDRFSAERPKGSFSTLEIQRTEQGDSAMYLCASSLDHTANYGYTFGSGTRLTVV.

The rearrangement links TRBV7-8 to TRBJ2-1; D call uncertain. The germline V gene has CDR1 SGHVS and CDR2 FQNEAQ. The CDR3 loop spans 13 amino acids. The V gene lost 2 bases and the J gene lost 4 bases, with 6 bases spanning the gap. In nucleotides, the CDR3 is TGTGCCAGCAGCTTAAGGCTATACAATGAGCAGTTCTTC. It is translated as CASSLRLYNEQFF.

In this sample, this clonotype turned up a few times. CDR3 DNA sequence: TGTGCCAGCAGTTCGACTACTTCCAGGGACACCGGGGAGCTGTTTTTT. It yields the protein CASSSTTSRDTGELFF. The rearrangement links TRBV7-3 to TRBJ2-2; either TRBD1 or TRBD2 may supply D (5 bases each). The CDR3 length is 16 residues. The germline V and J ends were trimmed by 6 bases and 3 bases, with 17 bases remaining between them. Germline V gives CDR1 SGHTA, CDR2 FQGTGA.

The rearrangement uses TRBV12-3 or TRBV12-4 and TRBJ1-2; no firm D call. This CDR3 is 13 amino acids long. Trimming cost V 6 bases and J 4 bases, with 12 bases left between them. The CDR3 loop reads CASRAPSIYGYTF. The CDR3 DNA follows: TGTGCCAGCAGGGCCCCTTCCATCTATGGCTACACCTTC.

This clonotype was seen a handful of times. The chain recombines TRBV7-9 with TRBJ1-1; D gene unclear. V lost 2 bases and J 6 bases, leaving 10 bases between the germline ends. Germline CDR1 SEHNR, CDR2 FQNEAQ (reference sequence). The CDR3 has 13 residues. CDR3 sequence reads: CASSLTPDPEAFF. CDR3 DNA: TGTGCCAGCAGCTTAACTCCGGACCCTGAAGCTTTCTTT.

This clonotype has only a few counts. The J gene is TRBJ1-2, the V gene TRBV15, with D possibly TRBD1 on 6 matching bases. The CDR3 covers 14 residues. With 3 bases removed from V and 1 base from J, the gap between germline ends came to 9 bases. Germline loops: CDR1 LNHNV, CDR2 YYDKDF (reference sequence). CDR3 coding DNA: TGTGCCACCAGCAGTCGACAGGATAACTATGGCTACACCTTC. Translation gives CATSSRQDNYGYTF.

This clonotype appeared a few times. This rearrangement joins TRBV9 to TRBJ1-6; D is unresolved. This CDR3 comprises 15 residues. V dropped 3 bases and J dropped 0 bases, with 7 bases sitting between them. The germline gives CDR1 SGDLS, CDR2 YYNGEE. The CDR3 loop reads CASSADNSYNSPLHF. The CDR3 nucleotides read TGTGCCAGCAGCGCCGACAACTCCTATAATTCACCCCTCCACTTT.

This chain joins TRBV6-4 and TRBJ2-1, with D tentatively TRBD2 (7 bases). Trimming took 6 bases from V and 2 from J, leaving 14 bases between them. The CDR3 contains 15 residues. Germline V lookup: CDR1 MRHNA, CDR2 SNTAGT. CDR3 residues: CASSPGEGTYNEQFF. In DNA form, the CDR3 reads TGTGCCAGCAGCCCAGGGGAGGGAACCTACAATGAGCAGTTCTTC.

For the CDR3, the DNA is TGTGCCAGCTCACCAAGACTAGCGGAACGCTCCTACAATGAGCAGTTCTTC. It specifies CASSPRLAERSYNEQFF. V and J are TRBV18 and TRBJ2-1, with 9 bases fitting TRBD2. This CDR3 spans 17 amino acids. Germline CDR1 is KGHSH and CDR2 is LQKENI. The junction had 5 bases not matched to a gene; V was cut back by 2 bases and J by 0 bases.

The J gene is TRBJ2-3, the V gene TRBV7-9; D gene unclear. Trimming cost V 1 base and J 4 bases, with 6 bases left between them. The CDR3 runs to 13 residues. CDR1 is SEHNR, CDR2 FQNEAQ, per germline (reference sequence). The CDR3 region is CASSLGGPDTQYF. The CDR3 DNA follows: TGTGCCAGCAGCTTAGGTGGACCAGATACGCAGTATTTT. Complete variable domain (other parts from reference TRBV7-9 and TRBJ2-3): DTGVSQNPRHKITKRGQNVTFRCDPISEHNRLYWYRQTLGQGPEFLTYFQNEAQLEKSRLLSDRFSAERPKGSFSTLEIQRTEQGDSAMYLCASSLGGPDTQYFGPGTRLTVL.

The chain combines TRBV6-4 with TRBJ2-7; no firm D call. V lost 11 bases to trimming and J lost 5 bases, with 16 bases between them. The CDR3 sequence is 12 residues long. Germline values: CDR1 MRHNA, CDR2 SNTAGT. CDR3 bases: TGTGCCCATGTTAATAGTCGGGACGAGCAGTACTTC. This translates into CAHVNSRDEQYF.

This clonotype has more than one count but fewer than ten. For the CDR3, the DNA is TGTGCCAGCAGGGATGGACAGGGGAATGGCTACACCTTC. This encodes CASRDGQGNGYTF. The V and J genes are TRBV7-2 and TRBJ1-2, with 9 nucleotides matching TRBD1. The CDR3 spans 13 residues. The germline gives CDR1 SGHTA, CDR2 FQGNSA. Trimming took 6 bases from V and 6 from J; bases not matched to a gene: 5.

The chain couples TRBV6-8 to TRBJ1-2, with D possibly matching TRBD1 (5 bases). V lost 8 bases to trimming and J lost 8 bases, with 24 bases between them. This CDR3 region has 15 residues. CDR1 is MNHGY, CDR2 SAAAGT, per germline. The CDR3 region is CASVGRLGTGLGYTF. The CDR3 bases are TGTGCCAGCGTGGGACGGCTCGGGACGGGCCTAGGCTACACCTTC.

The chain joins TRBV7-2 to TRBJ1-3; D remains ambiguous. This CDR3 comprises 13 residues. V lost 7 bases and J lost 0, with 7 bases in between. Germline values: CDR1 SGHTA, CDR2 FQGNSA. The CDR3 nucleotides read TGTGCCAGCAAGATGAGCTCTGGAAACACCATATATTTT. This translates into CASKMSSGNTIYF.

This chain uses TRBV27 with TRBJ2-3, with D hard to call. The CDR3 runs to 12 residues. Germline loops: CDR1 MNHEY, CDR2 SMNVEV (reference sequence). V dropped 3 bases and J dropped 5 bases, with 6 bases sitting between them. The CDR3 loop reads CASSFSGDTQYF. DNA of the CDR3: TGTGCCAGCAGTTTTTCGGGAGATACGCAGTATTTT.

The genes are TRBV7-9 and TRBJ2-7, with 7 bases identical to TRBD2. The CDR3 totals 18 residues. Losses at the gene ends were 0 bases for V and 0 bases for J; bases not matched to a gene: 11. Germline CDR1 and CDR2: SEHNR and FQNEAQ (reference sequence). CDR3 amino acids: CASSLARDWEGSSYEQYF. In DNA, the CDR3 is TGTGCCAGCAGCTTAGCGAGGGACTGGGAGGGGAGCTCCTACGAGCAGTACTTC.

This clonotype was counted between two and nine times. The chain joins TRBV19 to TRBJ1-1, with TRBD1 matching 8 bases. The ends lost 6 bases at V and 0 bases at J; junction bases unmatched: 6. The CDR3 extends over 15 amino acids. CDR1 is LNHDA, CDR2 SQIVND, per germline (reference sequence). CDR3 region: CASSPDRVMNTEAFF. In DNA form, the CDR3 reads TGTGCCAGTAGCCCGGACAGGGTGATGAACACTGAAGCTTTCTTT.

This clonotype was recorded many times. This chain connects TRBV7-2 to TRBJ2-1; weak D call: TRBD2 (6 bases). Trimming stripped 5 bases from V and 8 bases from J, with 22 bases between. Per germline, CDR1 SGHTA and CDR2 FQGNSA. The CDR3 is 16 amino acids. The CDR3 reads CASSRRGSFSMDEQFF. For the CDR3, the DNA is TGTGCCAGCAGCCGGAGGGGCAGCTTTAGCATGGATGAGCAGTTCTTC.

This clonotype was observed a few times. The chain recombines TRBV7-2 with TRBJ2-5; the D is unclear. The CDR3 totals 13 residues. Trimming removed 5 bases from V and 3 bases from J, with 10 bases in between. Germline V gives CDR1 SGHTA, CDR2 FQGNSA. In nucleotides, the CDR3 is TGTGCCAGCAGCCCTACCCCCAAAGAGACCCAGTACTTC. Translated: CASSPTPKETQYF.

The chain employs TRBV7-6 and TRBJ2-5; D is unclear. The CDR3 consists of 14 residues. Between the trimmed V and J ends, which lost 3 bases and 0 bases, there was a span of 8 bases. Germline V gives CDR1 SGHVS, CDR2 FNYEAQ. CDR3 amino acids: CASSLNKYQETQYF. DNA for the CDR3: TGTGCCAGCAGCTTGAACAAGTACCAAGAGACCCAGTACTTC.

This clonotype occurred a few times. The chain joins TRBV29-1 to TRBJ2-7; 10 nucleotides line up with TRBD2. The CDR3 extends over 15 amino acids. V trimming: 6 bases; J trimming: 0 bases; junction bases outside the gene matches: 8. Germline lookup yields CDR1 SQVTM and CDR2 ANQGSEA. CDR3 in amino acids: CSVVTLAGISYEQYF. The DNA of the CDR3 is TGCAGCGTCGTGACACTAGCGGGAATCTCCTACGAGCAGTACTTC.